These T cell receptor beta chains were read from a single sample in a study of T cell repertoires in cytomegalovirus infection. TCRdb recomputed calls from the reads with MiXCR, one row per CDR3 protein. The sample lists 450,000 to 550,000 distinct CDR3 sequences; 16% were seen once. Sequencing input: CD8+ T cells from PBMCs. The origin of the receptors is a human donor in good health (CMV status not recorded). Some clones in this sample may be carry-over from other donors' samples. Each CDR3 is given with its conserved first and last residue. Each record gives: clone size, J gene, V gene, D gene, CDR3 protein, CDR3 DNA. D genes are given only for firm matches. Clone size is given for some rows only: seen once, a few or many times, or a class if the clone is expanded.

>.|TRBJ2-1|TRBV30|.
CAWSLGPWAFF
TGTGCCTGGAGTTTAGGGCCATGGGCGTTCTTC
>many|TRBJ2-7|TRBV5-1|.
CASSLGRTSYEQYF
TGCGCCAGCAGCCTTGGACGGACTTCCTACGAGCAGTACTTC
>once|TRBJ1-2|TRBV5-4|.
CASSGEYMYGYTF
TGTGCCAGCAGCGGGGAGTATATGTATGGCTACACCTTC
>.|TRBJ2-1|TRBV27|TRBD1
CASSLQGTPNEQFF
TGTGCCAGCAGTCTACAGGGGACCCCCAATGAGCAGTTCTTC
>few|TRBJ2-2|TRBV29-1|.
CSVGGAVDTGELFF
TGCAGCGTTGGGGGGGCAGTGGACACCGGGGAGCTGTTTTTT
>.|TRBJ2-1|TRBV2|TRBD2
CASSKGLATYNEQFF
TGTGCCAGCTCCAAAGGACTAGCGACCTACAATGAGCAGTTCTTC
>few|TRBJ2-5|TRBV4-1|TRBD2
CASSQEDPYGTSAYLGETQYF
TGCGCCAGCAGCCAAGAGGATCCCTACGGGACTAGCGCGTATCTAGGGGAGACCCAGTACTTC
>many|TRBJ2-1|TRBV11-2|TRBD2
CASSLLVAGNEQFF
TGTGCCAGCAGCTTATTAGTAGCGGGGAATGAGCAGTTCTTC
>many|TRBJ1-5|TRBV6-8|TRBD1
CASSGTGYSNQPQHF
TGTGCCAGCAGCGGGACAGGCTATAGCAATCAGCCCCAGCATTTT
>many|TRBJ2-3|TRBV7-6|.
CASTAGSRRTDTQYF
TGTGCCAGCACCGCAGGGAGCAGACGCACAGATACGCAGTATTTT
>.|TRBJ2-1|TRBV7-4|TRBD2
CASRYNTRAGNNEQFF
TGTGCAAGCAGATATAACACACGAGCGGGGAACAATGAGCAGTTCTTC
>many|TRBJ2-5|TRBV7-9|TRBD2
CASSFPSGGSSETQYF
TGTGCCAGCAGCTTTCCCAGCGGGGGTTCCTCGGAGACCCAGTACTTC
>many|TRBJ2-7|TRBV28|.
CASGQIGTGQFYEQYF
TGTGCCAGCGGACAGATCGGGACCGGGCAATTCTACGAGCAGTACTTC
>few|TRBJ1-1|TRBV15|.
CATSGEQWMNTEAFF
TGTGCCACCAGCGGGGAACAATGGATGAACACTGAAGCTTTCTTT
>many|TRBJ1-2|TRBV7-2|TRBD1
CASSLHRGRGGYTF
TGTGCCAGCAGCTTACACAGGGGTCGTGGTGGCTACACCTTC
>.|TRBJ2-3|TRBV2|TRBD2
CATPPHSGSTDTQYF
TGTGCCACCCCCCCCCATAGCGGGAGCACAGATACGCAGTATTTT
>few|TRBJ2-2|TRBV7-9|TRBD2
CASRPGLAENTGELFF
TGTGCCAGCAGACCTGGGCTAGCGGAGAACACCGGGGAGCTGTTTTTT
>many|TRBJ2-3|TRBV28|TRBD2
CASSPGTSFTDTQYF
TGTGCCAGCAGTCCCGGGACTAGCTTTACAGATACGCAGTATTTT
>.|TRBJ2-3|TRBV4-2|TRBD2
CASSQDPSGAADTQYF
TGTGCCAGCAGCCAAGATCCTAGCGGAGCAGCAGATACGCAGTATTTT
>few|TRBJ1-6|TRBV5-1|TRBD1
CASRNRDRDDNSPLHF
TGCGCCAGTAGAAACCGGGACAGGGATGATAATTCACCCCTCCACTTT
>few|TRBJ2-3|TRBV27|.
CASSHQGGWTDTQYF
TGTGCCAGCAGTCACCAGGGAGGATGGACAGATACGCAGTATTTT
>many|TRBJ2-7|TRBV4-1|.
CASSQSNYEQYF
TGCGCCAGCAGCCAGAGTAACTACGAGCAGTACTTC
>.|TRBJ2-1|TRBV7-3|TRBD2
CASSPGLQHNEQFF
TGTGCCAGCAGCCCGGGACTACAACACAATGAGCAGTTCTTC
>.|TRBJ1-1|TRBV15|TRBD1
CATSRVQGTEAFF
TGTGCCACCAGCAGAGTACAGGGGACTGAAGCTTTCTTT
>many|TRBJ2-1|TRBV28|.
CASSALQTTLYNEQFF
TGTGCCAGCAGTGCGTTACAAACAACCCTTTACAATGAGCAGTTCTTC
>many|TRBJ1-1|TRBV12-5|.
CASGMGRLDLNTEAFF
TGTGCTAGTGGTATGGGACGGCTGGACCTAAACACTGAAGCTTTCTTT
>.|TRBJ1-2|TRBV5-1|.
CASSHGQNYGYTF
TGCGCCAGCAGCCATGGACAGAACTATGGCTACACCTTC
>many|TRBJ2-6|TRBV11-2|.
CASSLDFFNVLTF
TGTGCCAGCAGCTTAGACTTTTTCAACGTCCTGACTTTC
>few|TRBJ1-2|TRBV4-1|TRBD1
CASSQVGSGGGYGYTF
TGCGCCAGCAGCCAAGTAGGATCAGGGGGCGGCTATGGCTACACCTTC
>many|TRBJ2-7|TRBV10-3|TRBD1
CAISGRDSYEQYF
TGTGCCATCAGTGGCCGGGACAGCTACGAGCAGTACTTC
>many|TRBJ2-5|TRBV12-3/TRBV12-4|.
CASLLEGPTEETQYF
TGTGCCAGCCTCTTGGAGGGGCCCACCGAGGAGACCCAGTACTTC
>.|TRBJ2-1|TRBV20-1|TRBD1
CSATVTDRAGNEQFF
TGCAGTGCTACCGTTACTGACAGGGCCGGCAATGAGCAGTTCTTC
>many|TRBJ1-1|TRBV7-9|TRBD1
CASSSPQGRNTEAFF
TGTGCCAGCAGCTCACCACAGGGGAGGAACACTGAAGCTTTCTTT
>many|TRBJ2-3|TRBV19|TRBD2
CASSISPTSASTDTQYF
TGTGCCAGTAGTATCTCCCCGACTAGCGCTAGCACAGATACGCAGTATTTT
>many|TRBJ2-1|TRBV28|.
CASSLPRGNEQFF
TGTGCCAGCAGCTTACCTAGAGGCAATGAGCAGTTCTTC
>.|TRBJ1-2|TRBV20-1|TRBD1
CSARDRSSTGGNDGYTF
TGCAGTGCTAGAGATCGGTCCTCGACAGGGGGGAACGATGGCTACACCTTC
>many|TRBJ2-5|TRBV7-9|TRBD1
CASSQSSSGQQETQYF
TGTGCCAGCAGCCAGTCCTCCTCGGGACAGCAAGAGACCCAGTACTTC
>.|TRBJ2-7|TRBV3-1|.
CASSPAGRGSSYEQYF
TGTGCCAGCAGCCCAGCCGGACGGGGAAGCTCCTACGAGCAGTACTTC
>.|TRBJ1-3|TRBV27|.
CASSPGESVNTIYF
TGTGCCAGCAGTCCTGGAGAGTCTGTAAACACCATATATTTT
>few|TRBJ2-5|TRBV27|.
CASSSRHRAQETQYF
TGTGCCAGCAGTTCGCGCCACAGGGCCCAAGAGACCCAGTACTTC
>many|TRBJ2-1|TRBV6-6|.
CASIGLASSYNEQFF
TGTGCCAGCATTGGACTGGCCAGCTCCTACAATGAGCAGTTCTTC
>many|TRBJ2-7|TRBV27|TRBD1
CASSLTGGHEQYF
TGTGCCAGCAGTCTTACAGGGGGCCACGAGCAGTACTTC
>.|TRBJ2-3|TRBV9|.
CASSDYTDTQYF
TGTGCCAGCAGCGACTACACAGATACGCAGTATTTT
>few|TRBJ2-3|TRBV7-3|.
CASSLNPPSSEGDTQYF
TGTGCCAGCAGCTTAAACCCTCCTTCTAGCGAGGGAGATACGCAGTATTTT
>.|TRBJ2-7|TRBV20-1|TRBD1
CSARGQYYEQYF
TGCAGTGCTAGGGGACAGTACTACGAGCAGTACTTC
>many|TRBJ1-1|TRBV7-9|.
CATRKGDTNTEAFF
TGTGCCACCCGGAAAGGGGACACGAACACTGAAGCTTTCTTT
>few|TRBJ1-2|TRBV9|TRBD1
CASSPHTGGYGYTF
TGTGCCAGCAGCCCCCACACAGGGGGGTATGGCTACACCTTC
>.|TRBJ2-7|TRBV7-9|.
CASSTNFDEQYF
TGTGCCAGCAGCACAAATTTCGACGAGCAGTACTTC